These T cell receptor beta chains were read from a single sample in a study of blood T cell repertoires in COVID-19. Only in-frame clones appear in the TCRdb table, and some are missing; sequencing was by immunoSEQ multiplex PCR. The data show 65,000 to 95,000 clones, with roughly nine tenths seen just once and 8.3% held by the top ten. What was sequenced was peripheral blood. These receptors all come from a young man with acute or convalescent COVID-19. CDR3s include the opening cysteine and the closing phenylalanine or tryptophan. Fields, in order: V gene, J gene, D gene, clone size, CDR3 DNA, CDR3 protein. A D gene is named only where the DNA matches it firmly. Only some rows state a clone size, as once, few, many or a class for expanded clones.

TRBV6-1,TRBJ1-1,NA,NA,TGTGCCAGCAGTGAAGGACAGAGTTGGAAAGCTTTCTTT,CASSEGQSWKAFF
TRBV5-1,TRBJ1-2,NA,NA,TGCGCCAGCAGCCCGGGCGGGGTTGAAGGCTACACCTTC,CASSPGGVEGYTF
TRBV28,TRBJ1-1,NA,NA,TGTGCCAGCAGTTGGCGGAAGAATGAAGCTTTCTTT,CASSWRKNEAFF
TRBV28,TRBJ1-3,TRBD1,NA,TGTGCCAGCAGTTTAAGGGGGCTCCTAAGCTCTGGAAACACCATATATTTT,CASSLRGLLSSGNTIYF
TRBV10-3,TRBJ2-3,NA,NA,TGTGCCATCAGTGTAGAGAGGAGCACAGATACGCAGTATTTT,CAISVERSTDTQYF
TRBV7-9,TRBJ2-1,TRBD2,NA,TGTGCCAGCAGCACTAGCGGGAGGGCCTATGAGCAGTTCTTC,CASSTSGRAYEQFF
TRBV20-1,TRBJ2-5,TRBD2,NA,TGCACCAGGACTAGCGGGGAGACCCAGTACTTC,CTRTSGETQYF
TRBV21-1,TRBJ2-1,NA,NA,TGTGCCAGCAGCAAAAAGGTGGTCACTAGCGGGTCTAGCTCCTACAATGAGCAGTTCTTC,CASSKKVVTSGSSSYNEQFF
TRBV3-1/TRBV3-2,TRBJ1-4,TRBD1,NA,TGTGCCAGCAGCCTACAGGGGAATGAAAAACTGTTTTTT,CASSLQGNEKLFF
TRBV13,TRBJ2-7,TRBD2,NA,TGTGCCAGCAGCTCTAGCGGGAGGGGCTCCTACGAGCAGTACTTC,CASSSSGRGSYEQYF
TRBV7-2,TRBJ2-7,TRBD1,NA,TGTGCCAGCAGCTTAAGGGGACAGGGCGCGTACGAGCAGTACTTC,CASSLRGQGAYEQYF
TRBV14,TRBJ1-2,TRBD1,NA,TGTGCCAGCAGCCTCGGGACAGACTATGGCTACACCTTC,CASSLGTDYGYTF
TRBV6-5,TRBJ1-4,TRBD1,NA,TGTGCCAACCCGACAGGGAGGCGTTTATGTCTGTTTTTT,CANPTGRRLCLFF
TRBV5-1,TRBJ2-7,NA,NA,TGCGCCAGCAGTTCCACAGGGTCCGGTTACGAGCAGTACTTC,CASSSTGSGYEQYF
TRBV4-2,TRBJ1-1,NA,NA,TGTGCCAGCAGCCAAGATCTACAGGTGAACACTGAAGCTTTCTTT,CASSQDLQVNTEAFF
TRBV11-2,TRBJ2-2,NA,NA,TGTGCCAGCACCCACAGGGCCACCGGGGAGCTGTTTTTT,CASTHRATGELFF
TRBV18,TRBJ1-5,TRBD1,few,TGTGCCAGCTCAAAGGACAGGGGGGCGCCCCAGCATTTT,CASSKDRGAPQHF
TRBV9,TRBJ2-1,TRBD2,NA,TGTGCCAGCAGCGTAGGGGAGGGGTCCTACAATGAGCAGTTCTTC,CASSVGEGSYNEQFF
TRBV24-1,TRBJ2-2,NA,NA,TGTGCCACCCGGGGGACGAACACCGGGGAGCTGTTTTTT,CATRGTNTGELFF
TRBV27,TRBJ2-2,NA,few,TGTGCCAGCAGTTTATCCGGGGCCGGGGAGCTGTTTTTT,CASSLSGAGELFF
TRBV2,TRBJ1-1,NA,NA,TGTGCCAGCATAAGGCAGGCTAACACTGAAGCTTTCTTT,CASIRQANTEAFF
TRBV27,TRBJ2-1,TRBD1,NA,TGTGCCAGCGGCACTCCGGGACAGCTCTACAATGAGCAGTTCTTC,CASGTPGQLYNEQFF
TRBV2,TRBJ2-1,TRBD2,NA,TGTGCCAGCAGTCTAGCGGGAGGGATGTCGTATGAGCAGTTCTTC,CASSLAGGMSYEQFF
TRBV27,TRBJ1-4,TRBD1,NA,TGTGCCAGCAGTTTTAAGGGACAGGGGGCGAGTAATGAAAAACTGTTTTTT,CASSFKGQGASNEKLFF
TRBV7-6,TRBJ2-3,NA,NA,TGTGCCAGCAGCCGCAGGGGGGCCGACGATACGCAGTATTTT,CASSRRGADDTQYF
TRBV30,TRBJ1-5,TRBD1,once,TGTGCCTGGAGAGCCGGGACAGCCTCAAATCAGCCCCAGCATTTT,CAWRAGTASNQPQHF
TRBV5-6,TRBJ2-1,TRBD2,NA,TGTGCCAGCAGCACGGGAGCGGGAGCGTTCTACAATGAGCAGTTCTTC,CASSTGAGAFYNEQFF
TRBV6-2/TRBV6-3,TRBJ1-5,TRBD1,NA,TGTGCCAGCAGTCCCGGGACAGGGGCCTATCAGCCCCAGCATTTT,CASSPGTGAYQPQHF
TRBV5-8,TRBJ2-3,NA,NA,TGTGCCAGCAGCTTGGTTACCAGGGTGGACACAGATACGCAGTATTTT,CASSLVTRVDTDTQYF
TRBV2,TRBJ2-2,TRBD1,NA,TGTGCCAGCTCTCACCAAGGGGGGACAGGCACCGGGGAGCTGTTTTTT,CASSHQGGTGTGELFF
TRBV18,TRBJ1-5,NA,NA,TGTGCCAGCTCACCCGAGTATAATCAGCCCCAGCATTTT,CASSPEYNQPQHF
TRBV29-1,TRBJ2-1,NA,NA,TGCAGCGTTGAAGATCGAAGCGGCAACTACAATGAGCAGTTCTTC,CSVEDRSGNYNEQFF
TRBV9,TRBJ1-3,NA,NA,TGTGCCAGCAGCGTAGCGGGAACAGTCGGAAACACCATATATTTT,CASSVAGTVGNTIYF
TRBV9,TRBJ2-5,NA,few,TGTGCCAGCAGCGCTAGTTTCCAAGAGACCCAGTACTTC,CASSASFQETQYF
TRBV30,TRBJ1-1,NA,NA,TGTGCCCTAACCATGGAGGCGAACACTGAAGCTTTCTTT,CALTMEANTEAFF
TRBV28,TRBJ1-5,NA,NA,TGTGCCAGCAGTTTTCCCCGGGGAGGCAGTCAGCCCCAGCATTTT,CASSFPRGGSQPQHF
TRBV15,TRBJ1-2,TRBD1,few,TGTGCCACCAGGAGAGGAGAATCCGGGACAGCATTATATGGCTACACCTTC,CATRRGESGTALYGYTF
TRBV2,TRBJ2-2,NA,NA,TGTGCCAGCGCGCAATTTCACACCGGGGAGCTGTTTTTT,CASAQFHTGELFF
TRBV10-1,TRBJ2-1,NA,NA,TGCGCCAGCAGTGATATGGGCCTCCGGAACAATGAGCAGTTCTTC,CASSDMGLRNNEQFF
TRBV7-8,TRBJ1-2,NA,NA,TGTGCCAGCAGCTTACTCCATAACTACGGCTACACCTTC,CASSLLHNYGYTF
TRBV13,TRBJ2-7,NA,NA,TGTGCCAGCAGCTGGCCCGGGTCCAGCTACGAGCAGTACTTC,CASSWPGSSYEQYF
TRBV28,TRBJ1-5,NA,once,TGTGCCAGCAGTTTTGGACTGAAGCCCCAGCATTTT,CASSFGLKPQHF
TRBV4-1,TRBJ2-3,TRBD1,once,TGCGCCAGCAGCTCGACCCTCGAGACAGGGGGCGCTCAGTATTTT,CASSSTLETGGAQYF
TRBV5-6,TRBJ2-7,TRBD1,few,TGTGCCAGCAGTTATGGGACAGGGATGTACGAGCAGTACTTC,CASSYGTGMYEQYF
TRBV7-8,TRBJ1-1,TRBD1,NA,TGTGCCAGCAGGTTACAGGGGCTGACTGAAGCTTTCTTT,CASRLQGLTEAFF
TRBV25-1,TRBJ1-4,NA,NA,TGTGCCAGCAGTGGGACTGCAACTAATGAAAAACTGTTTTTT,CASSGTATNEKLFF
TRBV15,TRBJ1-4,TRBD1,NA,TGTGCCACCAGTAATAGCGCGGGACAGGGGAATGAAAAACTGTTTTTT,CATSNSAGQGNEKLFF
TRBV30,TRBJ1-1,TRBD1,NA,TGTGCCTGGGACAGGGGGCCGGGGTACACTGAAGCTTTCTTT,CAWDRGPGYTEAFF
TRBV27,TRBJ1-6,NA,NA,TGTGCCAGCAAGTACGGAGAGGACTACAGCCTAGATAATTCACCCCTCCACTTT,CASKYGEDYSLDNSPLHF
TRBV5-1,TRBJ2-5,TRBD1,NA,TGCGCCAGCAGCATGGAACCGACAGGGGAACAAGAGACCCAGTACTTC,CASSMEPTGEQETQYF
TRBV3-1/TRBV3-2,TRBJ2-7,NA,NA,TGTGCCAGCAGCCAATCGGGGAATGAGCAGTACTTC,CASSQSGNEQYF